This T cell receptor (beta chain) was identified during a study of persistence of HIV-infected CD4 T cells. Regarding the study as a whole: CMV- and Gag-responding cells had lower TCRbeta richness than CD3/CD28-responding cells.

The libraries were made with immunoSEQ version 4 in survey mode. The protocol was immunoSEQ multiplex PCR, while the TCRdb copy is restricted to in-frame clones and leaves out a portion. The table lists roughly 9,100 clones, roughly 84% of them singletons. Cells were stimulated with overlapping HIV-1 Gag 15-mer peptides. Sorting selected CD4+ T cells upregulating both CD40 ligand and CD69. Undetectable plasma HIV-1 RNA below 50 copies/mL lasted at least 4 years. To note about this clone: Its antigen is unidentified.

Germline CDR1 is SGHRS and CDR2 is YFSETQ. CDR3 length: 15 amino acids. J is TRBJ2-7 and V is TRBV5-1, with 8 bases fitting TRBD1. This receptor was obtained from an adult woman with HIV who was CMV-seropositive. This material consisted of CD4+ T cells sorted from PBMCs after approximately 20-hour stimulation, taken from a patient who received antiretroviral therapy. The CDR3 loop is CASYRGQESSYEQYF. CDR3 nucleotide sequence: TGCGCTTCTTACCGGGGACAGGAGAGCTCCTACGAGCAGTACTTC.